The 25 T cell receptor beta chains below all came from one sample that was sequenced in a study of cytomegalovirus exposure and HLA in healthy donors. It was with 60 Vbeta and 13 Jbeta primers that the PCR ran. Clones were read by immunoSEQ multiplex PCR, and TCRdb kept only the in-frame ones, dropping some. This sample has about 240,000 clones, with just under 80% found just once. The sequencing input was PBMCs. The receptor source for this set is a boy younger than 18 in good health and CMV-seronegative.

The chain combines TRBV4-1 with TRBJ1-4; D call uncertain. The CDR3 totals 15 residues. Trimming cost V 6 bases and J 8 bases, with 19 bases left between them. The germline gives CDR1 MGHRA, CDR2 YSYEKL. The CDR3 region has the DNA TGCGCCAGCAGACGACTTTACGGTGTCGGGGAAAAACTGTTTTTT. Its translation is CASRRLYGVGEKLFF.

There are a few counts of this clone. V gene TRBV7-9 combines with J gene TRBJ1-1; D might be TRBD1 (5 bases). In germline, CDR1 is SEHNR, CDR2 FQNEAQ (reference sequence). This CDR3 has 13 residues. Trimming took 4 bases from V and 4 from J, leaving 10 bases between them. In nucleotides, the CDR3 is TGTGCCAGCAGCTGGACGGGACTCACTGAAGCTTTCTTT. This encodes CASSWTGLTEAFF.

This chain joins TRBV7-2 and TRBJ2-3; D gene unclear. V was pared by 4 bases and J by 3 bases, with 11 bases between. This CDR3 has 14 residues. Germline assignment: CDR1 SGHTA and CDR2 FQGNSA. The CDR3 nucleotides read TGTGCCAGCAGCTGGCGGCTAAGAACAGATACGCAGTATTTT. Residues: CASSWRLRTDTQYF.

With regard to this clone: A junction end diverges from the germline sequence, so it may reflect a read error. This CDR3 is also generated by other DNA sequences in the sample. The rearrangement links TRBV6-5 to TRBJ1-2; 10 nucleotides line up with TRBD1. The CDR3 consists of 12 residues. Germline lookup yields CDR1 MNHEY and CDR2 SVGAGI. CDR3 bases: TGCGCCAGTGGGACAGGGGTCGGGGGCTACACCTTC. Its translation: CASGTGVGGYTF.

The CDR3: CASRGLAGGTNTGELFF. CDR3 in DNA: TGTGCCAGCAGGGGACTAGCGGGGGGGACGAACACCGGGGAGCTGTTTTTT. This chain uses TRBV27 with TRBJ2-2, with 16 bases that match TRBD2. The germline V gene has CDR1 MNHEY and CDR2 SMNVEV (reference sequence). The V and J ends lost 6 bases and 0 bases, in that order; junction bases with no gene match: 1. This CDR3 has 17 amino acids.

The rearrangement joins TRBV2 to TRBJ2-3; the match to TRBD2 covers 11 bases. The germline CDR1 and CDR2 sequences are SNHLY and FYNNEI. The CDR3 spans 17 residues. V shed 7 bases, J shed 11 bases, and the junction held 20 bases outside the gene matches. The CDR3 region is CASKGGRLAGGGKGQYF. The CDR3 DNA reads TGTGCCAGCAAAGGGGGGCGTCTAGCGGGAGGTGGGAAGGGGCAGTATTTT. The whole variable domain, remainder taken from reference TRBV2 and TRBJ2-3, is EPEVTQTPSHQVTQMGQEVILRCVPISNHLYFYWYRQILGQKVEFLVSFYNNEISEKSEIFDDQFSVERPDGSNFTLKIRSTKLEDSAMYFCASKGGRLAGGGKGQYFGPGTRLTVL.

V is TRBV7-9 and J is TRBJ2-5; 9 bases are a match to TRBD2. The V and J ends lost 5 bases and 4 bases, in that order; junction bases with no gene match: 8. CDR1 SEHNR and CDR2 FQNEAQ come from the germline V gene (reference sequence). The CDR3 runs 15 residues. CDR3: CASSLTSGGAETQYF. The CDR3 nucleotides read TGTGCCAGCAGCCTGACTAGCGGTGGGGCAGAGACCCAGTACTTC.

The rearrangement links TRBV7-2 to TRBJ2-7; D perhaps matches TRBD2 (6 bases). The CDR3 spans 13 residues. The germline V gene encodes CDR1 SGHTA and CDR2 FQGNSA. Trimming shortened V by 4 bases and J by 3 bases, and 10 bases separated the two germline ends. Here the CDR3 DNA reads TGTGCCAGCAGCTACTCCGGGGGCTACGAGCAGTACTTC. Its protein is CASSYSGGYEQYF.

V is TRBV15 and J is TRBJ2-3; D may be TRBD2 (6 bases). CDR1 is LNHNV, CDR2 YYDKDF, per germline (reference sequence). The V and J ends lost 6 bases and 0 bases respectively, with 7 bases between them. The CDR3 has 13 amino acids. The CDR3 spells CATSSGSTDTQYF. DNA for the CDR3: TGTGCCACCAGTAGCGGTAGCACAGATACGCAGTATTTT.

The genes are TRBV6-5 and TRBJ1-4, with a possible D match to TRBD1 (5 bases). V lost 2 bases and J lost 8, with 12 bases in between. Germline CDR1 is MNHEY and CDR2 is SVGAGI. The CDR3 contains 14 residues. CDR3 sequence reads: CASSYGQGGEKLFF. Written as DNA, the CDR3 is TGTGCCAGCAGTTACGGCCAGGGCGGCGAAAAACTGTTTTTT.

A note on this clone: Likely a read error: the CDR3 ends without its conserved phenylalanine or tryptophan. The rearrangement uses TRBV27 and TRBJ1-1; D call uncertain. The length of the CDR3 is 14 residues. The V gene lost 6 bases and the J gene lost 1 base, with 12 bases spanning the gap. CDR1 MNHEY and CDR2 SMNVEV come from the germline V gene (reference sequence). The CDR3 DNA reads as TGTGCCAGCAGCCTACACCCCGGGAACACTGAAGCTTTCCTT. This translates into CASSLHPGNTEAFL.

The chain couples TRBV6-1 to TRBJ1-2; 7 positions agree with TRBD1. Germline values: CDR1 MNHNS, CDR2 SASEGT. CDR3 length equals 15 residues. Trimming removed 5 bases from V and 5 bases from J; junction bases left unmatched: 11. CDR3 nucleotide sequence: TGTGCCAGCAGTCGAGACAGGGACCAAGATTATGGCTACACCTTC. Its translation: CASSRDRDQDYGYTF.

V usage is TRBV11-2 and J usage is TRBJ2-2, with D perhaps matching TRBD2 (7 bases). Trimming removed 4 bases at V and 4 bases at J, with 19 bases between. Looked up from germline, CDR1 is SGHAT and CDR2 is FQNNGV. This CDR3 is 17 amino acids long. For the CDR3, the DNA is TGTGCCAGCAGCTCGGGGGGCCGGGGAGATAGCACCGGGGAGCTGTTTTTT. Its translation is CASSSGGRGDSTGELFF. Variable domain in full (rest from reference TRBV11-2 and TRBJ2-2): EAGVAQSPRYKIIEKRQSVAFWCNPISGHATLYWYQQILGQGPKLLIQFQNNGVVDDSQLPKDRFSAERLKGVDSTLKIQPAKLEDSAVYLCASSSGGRGDSTGELFFGEGSRLTVL.

The chain is built from TRBV29-1 and TRBJ1-2, with a possible D match to TRBD1 (6 bases). The CDR3 is 16 amino acids. The V gene lost 5 bases and the J gene lost 0 bases, with 19 bases spanning the gap. CDR1 is SQVTM and CDR2 is ANQGSEA in the germline V gene. The CDR3 spells CSVWGPAGSTNYGYTF. CDR3 DNA: TGCAGCGTTTGGGGGCCTGCAGGGAGTACTAACTATGGCTACACCTTC.

The chain combines TRBV2 with TRBJ2-1, with 7 nucleotides matching TRBD2. The trim removed 1 base at V and 12 bases at J, leaving 18 bases unmatched. Germline V gene sequence: CDR1 SNHLY, CDR2 FYNNEI. This CDR3 is built from 17 residues. CDR3 in DNA: TGTGCCAGCAGTGAAGACCCCGGGACTACCGCACCCGTTGGGCAGTTCTTC. Residues: CASSEDPGTTAPVGQFF.

The chain carries TRBV18 and TRBJ2-7; 8 bases line up with TRBD2. CDR1 KGHSH and CDR2 LQKENI come from the germline V gene. V dropped 3 bases and J dropped 6; count of bases not matched to a gene: 4. This CDR3 contains 13 residues. The CDR3 loop reads CASSPSGKTEQYF. CDR3 in DNA: TGTGCCAGCTCACCTAGCGGGAAAACCGAGCAGTACTTC.

The genes are TRBV7-9 and TRBJ2-2; the D gene is possibly TRBD2 (5 bases). The CDR3 length is 16 residues. V was pared by 4 bases and J by 0 bases, with 12 bases between. Germline CDR1 and CDR2: SEHNR and FQNEAQ (reference sequence). CDR3 sequence (DNA): TGTGCCAGCAGCTCTCGGGGAGCTTCGAACACCGGGGAGCTGTTTTTT. Translation gives CASSSRGASNTGELFF. The whole variable domain, remainder taken from reference TRBV7-9 and TRBJ2-2, is DTGVSQNPRHKITKRGQNVTFRCDPISEHNRLYWYRQTLGQGPEFLTYFQNEAQLEKSRLLSDRFSAERPKGSFSTLEIQRTEQGDSAMYLCASSSRGASNTGELFFGEGSRLTVL.

This clone was observed a handful of times. The gene calls are TRBV25-1 and TRBJ1-1, with a tentative D call TRBD1 (6 bases). V gave up 5 bases and J gave up 6 bases, with 13 bases separating them. The CDR3 covers 13 residues. Germline assignment: CDR1 MGHDK and CDR2 SYGVNS. The CDR3 DNA reads as TGTGCCAGCAGTCGTCGCAGGGGCGCTGAAGCTTTCTTT. It translates to CASSRRRGAEAFF.

The chain couples TRBV6-5 to TRBJ1-1, with D perhaps TRBD1 (6 bases). The CDR3 is made up of 16 amino acids. Germline loops: CDR1 MNHEY, CDR2 SVGAGI. Trimming stripped 1 base from V and 1 base from J, with 13 bases between. The CDR3 DNA follows: TGTGCCAGCAGTTACTATGGGGGCTCTAGGAACACTGAAGCTTTCTTT. It yields the protein CASSYYGGSRNTEAFF.

This clone came up once. The rearrangement joins TRBV2 to TRBJ2-5, with D uncertain. The DNA end favors TRBJ2-7, so the J call may be wrong. The CDR3 extends over 13 amino acids. The germline CDR1 and CDR2 sequences are SNHLY and FYNNEI. CDR3 sequence (DNA): TGTGCCAGCAGTTACCAGGCCTCCTACGAGCAGTACTTC. This encodes CASSYQASYEQYF.

The V call is TRBV7-8, the J call TRBJ1-3, with D perhaps TRBD1 (5 bases). Trimming stripped 5 bases from V and 0 bases from J, with 11 bases between. Per the germline V gene, CDR1 is SGHVS and CDR2 is FQNEAQ. The CDR3 is 15 amino acids. CDR3 DNA: TGTGCCAGCAGCGTCACAGGATACTCTGGAAACACCATATATTTT. Translated: CASSVTGYSGNTIYF.

V is TRBV6-4 and J is TRBJ2-1; D not certain. CDR3 length: 13 residues. V lost 3 bases and J 9 bases, leaving 12 bases between the germline ends. Germline-derived CDR1 and CDR2 are MRHNA and SNTAGT. The chain's CDR3 is CASSESFRGEQFF. In DNA, the CDR3 is TGTGCCAGCAGTGAAAGCTTTAGAGGTGAGCAGTTCTTC.

This clone was counted a single time. V usage is TRBV2 and J usage is TRBJ1-2, with a weak D call TRBD1 (6 bases). Trimming left V 4 bases short and J 3 bases short, with 6 bases between. This CDR3 region has 12 residues. Germline CDR1 reads SNHLY; CDR2 reads FYNNEI. The CDR3 spells CASSAGDYGYTF. The DNA of the CDR3 is TGTGCCAGCAGTGCAGGGGACTATGGCTACACCTTC.

In its sample, this clone was seen once. The chain carries TRBV10-2 and TRBJ2-5, with TRBD2 as a possible D gene (5 bases). Per germline, CDR1 WSHSY and CDR2 SAAADI. This CDR3 has 22 amino acids. Trimming shortened V by 6 bases and J by 1 base, and 36 bases separated the two germline ends. CDR3 in DNA: TGCGCCAGCAGGGGCGGGTCATGCCCACCGCTCACTGTGGGTTCCAGCCAAGAGACCCAGTACTTC. This gives the protein CASRGGSCPPLTVGSSQETQYF.

The J gene is TRBJ1-5, the V gene TRBV6-6, with D uncertain. CDR1 MNHNY and CDR2 SVGAGI come from the germline V gene (reference sequence). The CDR3 loop spans 15 amino acids. Trimming removed 5 bases from V and 6 bases from J, with 17 bases in between. CDR3 amino acids: CASSPGSQGGQPQHF. In DNA form, the CDR3 reads TGTGCCAGCAGTCCCGGGTCCCAAGGAGGTCAGCCCCAGCATTTT.